These T cell receptor beta chains were read from a single sample in a study of T cells after yellow fever vaccination. TCRdb independently ran MiXCR on the 5' RACE reads; one entry per CDR3 protein. The table records under 300,000 distinct CDR3 sequences, 6.9% of them present only once. Sequences were derived from CD4+ T cells sorted from PBMCs, sampled 15 days after the yellow fever booster vaccination. The receptor source for this set is a man younger than 40 who received the YFV17D yellow fever vaccine. Each CDR3 is given with its conserved first and last residue. The size of a clone is reported for some rows only, either as once, few or many, or as a class for expanded clones.

j_call v_call clone_size cdr3_aa
TRBJ2-1 TRBV20-1 few CSAKLAGSYNEQFF
TRBJ2-7 TRBV5-6 few CASSVGQAYRQYF
TRBJ2-3 TRBV10-3 NA CAISARDLLGTDTQYF
TRBJ2-4 TRBV2 NA CASSVSPAKNIQYF
TRBJ2-1 TRBV20-1 few CSAPTPKAFF
TRBJ2-1 TRBV5-4 few CASRGGAGPVNEQFF
TRBJ2-3 TRBV5-1 NA CASALSGPLDTQYF
TRBJ2-3 TRBV2 many CASSEGRLAGVDTQYF
TRBJ2-1 TRBV20-1 NA CSARDLRPKRGTPLNEQFF
TRBJ2-1 TRBV12-3/TRBV12-4 few CASSRRAGGSYNEQFF
TRBJ2-2 TRBV6-5 many CASRADRVTGELFF
TRBJ2-7 TRBV20-1 NA CSAPWGGSNEQYF
TRBJ2-5 TRBV4-1 few CASSQQEAFGETQYF
TRBJ2-7 TRBV28 few CASSTTGGAFVRYEQYF
TRBJ1-1 TRBV11-2 many CASSLILSRTGEAFF
TRBJ1-6 TRBV5-5 few CASSLASRGNGSPLHF
TRBJ2-3 TRBV7-2 medium-sized CASIRAGTDTQYF
TRBJ2-3 TRBV6-5 few CASSYSKSYAWYF
TRBJ2-7 TRBV20-1 few CSARADAFGQYF
TRBJ2-3 TRBV7-2 few CASSHPRLANTDTQYF
TRBJ1-4 TRBV6-2/TRBV6-3 NA CASRMAGNEKLFF
TRBJ2-2 TRBV29-1 NA CSVDLGGGAGELFF
TRBJ2-3 TRBV7-2 many CASSPSNTQYF
TRBJ2-7 TRBV5-1 few CASSARNEQYF
TRBJ2-7 TRBV3-1 NA CASSRWTSGRPSSYEQYF
TRBJ2-5 TRBV28 NA CASKMPPPGTQYF
TRBJ2-1 TRBV20-1 NA CSARGGSGRFNEQFF
TRBJ2-1 TRBV4-3 NA CASSPQGTPGNEQFF
TRBJ2-3 TRBV20-1 many CSANPKGASRNTQYF
TRBJ2-3 TRBV10-3 many CATSGTGSVDTQYF
TRBJ2-7 TRBV7-8 NA CASSPNRGSSYEQYF
TRBJ1-4 TRBV12-3/TRBV12-4 many CASSLRRGSEKLFF
TRBJ2-3 TRBV2 few CASSQTEKQYF
TRBJ2-7 TRBV7-2 many CASSLGQGGIYEQYF